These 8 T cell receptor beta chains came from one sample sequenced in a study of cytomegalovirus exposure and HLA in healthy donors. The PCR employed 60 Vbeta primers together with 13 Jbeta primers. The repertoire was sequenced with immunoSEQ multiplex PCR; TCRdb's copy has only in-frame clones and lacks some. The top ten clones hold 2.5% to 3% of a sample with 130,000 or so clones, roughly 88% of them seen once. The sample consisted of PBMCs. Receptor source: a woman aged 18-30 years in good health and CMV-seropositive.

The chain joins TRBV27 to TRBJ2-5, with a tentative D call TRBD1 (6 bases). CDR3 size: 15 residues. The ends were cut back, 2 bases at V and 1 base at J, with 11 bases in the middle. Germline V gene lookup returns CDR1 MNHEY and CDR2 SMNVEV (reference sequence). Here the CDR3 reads CASSLLGGRQETQYF. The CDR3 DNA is TGTGCCAGCAGTTTACTAGGGGGTCGCCAAGAGACCCAGTACTTC.

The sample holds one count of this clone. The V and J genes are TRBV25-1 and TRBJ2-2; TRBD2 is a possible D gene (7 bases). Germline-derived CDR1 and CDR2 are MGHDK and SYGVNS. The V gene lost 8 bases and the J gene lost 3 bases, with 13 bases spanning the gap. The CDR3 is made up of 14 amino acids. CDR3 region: CASLRGGDTGELFF. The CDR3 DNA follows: TGTGCCAGCCTGCGAGGGGGGGACACCGGGGAGCTGTTTTTT.

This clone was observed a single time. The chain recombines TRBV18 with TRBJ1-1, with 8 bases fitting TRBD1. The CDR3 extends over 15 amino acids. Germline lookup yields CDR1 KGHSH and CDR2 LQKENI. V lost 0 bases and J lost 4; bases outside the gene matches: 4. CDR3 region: CASSPPRTGSTEAFF. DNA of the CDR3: TGTGCCAGCTCACCACCACGGACAGGGAGCACTGAAGCTTTCTTT.

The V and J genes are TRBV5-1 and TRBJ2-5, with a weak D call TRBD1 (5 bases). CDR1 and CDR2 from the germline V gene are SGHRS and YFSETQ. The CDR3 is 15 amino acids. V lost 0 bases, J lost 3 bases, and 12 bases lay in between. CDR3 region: CASSLGGLGEETQYF. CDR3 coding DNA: TGCGCCAGCAGCTTGGGGGGCCTAGGGGAAGAGACCCAGTACTTC.

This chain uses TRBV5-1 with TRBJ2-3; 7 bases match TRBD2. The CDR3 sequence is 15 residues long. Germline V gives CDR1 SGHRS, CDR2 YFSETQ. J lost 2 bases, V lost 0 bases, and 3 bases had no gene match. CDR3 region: CASSLVLAATDTQYF. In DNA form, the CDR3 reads TGCGCCAGCAGCTTGGTGCTAGCGGCCACAGATACGCAGTATTTT.

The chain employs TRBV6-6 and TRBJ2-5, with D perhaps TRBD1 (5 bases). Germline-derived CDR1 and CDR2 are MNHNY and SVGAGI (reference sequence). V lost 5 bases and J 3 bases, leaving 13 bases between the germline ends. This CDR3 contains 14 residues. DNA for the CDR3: TGTGCCAGCAGTCCCCGGACAAATAAAGAGACCCAGTACTTC. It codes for CASSPRTNKETQYF.

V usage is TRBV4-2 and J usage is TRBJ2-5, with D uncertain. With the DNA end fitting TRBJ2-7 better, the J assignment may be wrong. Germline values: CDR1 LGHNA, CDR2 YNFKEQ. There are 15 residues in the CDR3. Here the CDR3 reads CASSQGPGYSYEQYF. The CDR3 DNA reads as TGTGCCAGCAGCCAAGGTCCGGGTTACTCCTACGAGCAGTACTTC.

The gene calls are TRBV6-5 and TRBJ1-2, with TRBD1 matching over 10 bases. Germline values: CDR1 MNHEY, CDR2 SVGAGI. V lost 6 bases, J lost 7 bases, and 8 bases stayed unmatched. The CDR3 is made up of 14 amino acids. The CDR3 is CASRDGTGVVGYTF. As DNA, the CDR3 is TGTGCCAGCAGGGATGGGACAGGGGTTGTTGGCTACACCTTC.